Shown below are 28 T cell receptor beta chains from a single sample sequenced in a study of T cell repertoires in cytomegalovirus infection. These receptors' targets are unknown. A single record per CDR3 protein comes from TCRdb applying MiXCR to the reads. The profile shows 300,000 or so distinct CDR3 sequences, approximately 25% of them singletons. The source was cultured PBMCs, collected from culture after CMV antigen stimulation. These receptors all come from a human donor in good health (CMV status not recorded). Some clones in this sample may be carry-over from other donors' samples.

This clonotype appeared a few times. The V call is TRBV7-2, the J call TRBJ2-7; TRBD2 matches at 8 bases. This CDR3 spans 13 amino acids. The ends lost 10 bases at V and 6 bases at J; junction bases unmatched: 11. The germline V gene encodes CDR1 SGHTA and CDR2 FQGNSA. In nucleotides, the CDR3 is TGTGCCACGAAAGCGGGAGAAAGGCGCGAGCAGTACGTC. It yields the protein CATKAGERREQYV.

This clonotype was counted between two and nine times. This chain uses TRBV11-2 with TRBJ2-1; D ambiguous. Germline CDR1 and CDR2: SGHAT and FQNNGV. The CDR3 is 17 amino acids. Trimming took off 1 base at V and 2 bases at J, with 15 bases between the two ends. CDR3 sequence reads: CASSLAGSASAYNEQFF. The CDR3 DNA is TGTGCCAGCAGCTTAGCTGGTTCGGCCAGCGCCTACAATGAGCAGTTCTTC.

This clonotype was seen at least ten times. This sequence joins TRBV19 and TRBJ1-5, with TRBD1 matching 9 bases. This CDR3 has 14 residues. The V segment lost 4 bases and the J segment 10 bases; nucleotides outside the gene matches: 8. Looked up from germline, CDR1 is LNHDA and CDR2 is SQIVND (reference sequence). The CDR3 sequence: CASSTQGQGSPQHF. CDR3 DNA sequence: TGTGCCAGTAGTACCCAGGGACAGGGATCACCCCAGCATTTT.

This clonotype has more than one count but fewer than ten. V is TRBV7-3 and J is TRBJ1-2; 7 bases fit TRBD1. J lost 4 bases, V lost 5 bases, and 7 bases had no gene match. Germline V gene sequence: CDR1 SGHTA, CDR2 FQGTGA. The CDR3 totals 14 residues. The CDR3 coding sequence is TGTGCCAGCAGCCCTGACAGGGCGGCCTATGGCTACACCTTC. Translation gives CASSPDRAAYGYTF.

This clonotype showed up many times. The chain links TRBV11-2 to TRBJ2-3, with a possible D match to TRBD1 (6 bases). Germline V gene data show CDR1 as SGHAT and CDR2 as FQNNGV. CDR3 length: 12 residues. The V and J ends lost 1 base and 10 bases respectively, with 9 bases between them. The DNA of the CDR3 is TGTGCCAGCAGCTTAGGTCACAGGGCGCAGTATTTT. This gives the protein CASSLGHRAQYF.

This clonotype was seen only a few times. This chain links TRBV4-3 with TRBJ1-1; 9 bases fit TRBD1. V lost 4 bases and J lost 5; bases outside the gene matches: 8. The CDR3 contains 15 residues. Germline loops: CDR1 LGHNA, CDR2 YSLEER. Written as DNA, the CDR3 is TGCGCCAGCAGCCCAGTACAGGGGGCATTAACTGAAGCTTTCTTT. Translation gives CASSPVQGALTEAFF.

The rearrangement uses TRBV9 and TRBJ1-2; no definite D call. This CDR3 has 15 residues. V shed 0 bases and J shed 8 bases, with 17 bases lying between them. The germline CDR1 and CDR2 sequences are SGDLS and YYNGEE. CDR3 protein: CASSVGGGWIGGYTF. The CDR3 nucleotides read TGTGCCAGCAGCGTAGGAGGAGGGTGGATTGGCGGCTACACCTTC.

This clonotype has more than one count but fewer than ten. The chain is built from TRBV5-6 and TRBJ2-5, with 9 bases matching TRBD1. CDR1 SGHDT and CDR2 YYEEEE come from the germline V gene. V lost 0 bases, J lost 1 base, and 10 bases stayed unmatched. The CDR3 extends over 18 amino acids. The CDR3 DNA reads TGTGCCAGCAGCTTGGTTGGTGGGACAGGGTCGTCCCAAGAGACCCAGTACTTC. It specifies CASSLVGGTGSSQETQYF.

A few counts support this clonotype. V usage is TRBV14 and J usage is TRBJ2-3, with D possibly TRBD1 on 6 matching bases. The CDR3 has 15 residues. Trimming took off 2 bases at V and 3 bases at J, with 12 bases between the two ends. Germline V gene sequence: CDR1 SGHDN, CDR2 FVKESK. The CDR3 coding sequence is TGTGCCAGCAGCCAACTGACAAGGGGGACAGATACGCAGTATTTT. It encodes CASSQLTRGTDTQYF.

This clonotype was seen only a few times. The rearrangement uses TRBV7-8 and TRBJ2-1; possibly TRBD2 for D (6 bases). Germline CDR1 and CDR2: SGHVS and FQNEAQ. The CDR3 covers 14 residues. The germline V and J ends were trimmed by 8 bases and 6 bases, with 17 bases remaining between them. The CDR3 is CASAQGLPVNEQFF. The DNA of the CDR3 is TGTGCCAGCGCCCAGGGACTTCCTGTCAATGAGCAGTTCTTC.

The chain carries TRBV28 and TRBJ2-5; possibly TRBD1 for D (6 bases). CDR3 length equals 14 residues. The V end lost 5 bases, the J end lost 3 bases, and 13 bases lay between the germline ends. The V gene's germline CDR1 is MDHEN and CDR2 SYDVKM. CDR3 sequence: CASSPQSGEETQYF. The CDR3 coding sequence is TGTGCCAGCAGTCCACAATCAGGGGAAGAGACCCAGTACTTC. Full variable domain (missing parts from reference TRBV28 and TRBJ2-5): DVKVTQSSRYLVKRTGEKVFLECVQDMDHENMFWYRQDPGLGLRLIYFSYDVKMKEKGDIPEGYSVSREKKERFSLILESASTNQTSMYLCASSPQSGEETQYFGPGTRLLVL.

This clonotype was seen at least ten times. The gene calls are TRBV7-2 and TRBJ1-1; 9 nucleotides agree with TRBD1. Looked up from germline, CDR1 is SGHTA and CDR2 is FQGNSA. V dropped 5 bases and J dropped 4; count of bases not matched to a gene: 8. CDR3 size: 15 residues. CDR3 loop: CASSRETGGFTEAFF. In DNA form, the CDR3 reads TGTGCCAGCAGCCGAGAGACAGGGGGTTTCACTGAAGCTTTCTTT. Full variable domain (missing parts from reference TRBV7-2 and TRBJ1-1): GAGVSQSPSNKVTEKGKDVELRCDPISGHTALYWYRQSLGQGLEFLIYFQGNSAPDKSGLPSDRFSAERTGGSVSTLTIQRTQQEDSAVYLCASSRETGGFTEAFFGQGTRLTVV.

This clonotype was detected a few times. V and J are TRBV28 and TRBJ2-3; 7 positions match TRBD1. The V gene end was trimmed by 8 bases and the J gene end by 7 bases; junction bases not matched to a gene: 6. The length of the CDR3 is 12 residues. Germline-derived CDR1 and CDR2 are MDHEN and SYDVKM. This chain's CDR3 is CASETGAYTQYF. The CDR3 DNA reads as TGTGCCAGCGAAACAGGGGCGTATACGCAGTATTTT. Supplemented by reference TRBV28 and TRBJ2-3, the full variable domain reads DVKVTQSSRYLVKRTGEKVFLECVQDMDHENMFWYRQDPGLGLRLIYFSYDVKMKEKGDIPEGYSVSREKKERFSLILESASTNQTSMYLCASETGAYTQYFGPGTRLTVL.

There are many counts of this clonotype. This chain links TRBV7-2 with TRBJ2-5; no clear D gene. Germline CDR1 is SGHTA and CDR2 is FQGNSA. The CDR3 runs 12 residues. Trimming stripped 3 bases from V and 6 bases from J, with 8 bases between. The CDR3 loop reads CASSFPAQTQYF. Written as DNA, the CDR3 is TGTGCCAGCAGCTTCCCCGCCCAGACCCAGTACTTC.

A single count supports this clonotype. V usage is TRBV18 and J usage is TRBJ2-5; D remains unclear. The V and J ends lost 6 bases and 2 bases respectively, with 10 bases between them. The CDR3 consists of 13 residues. The V gene's germline CDR1 is KGHSH and CDR2 LQKENI. CDR3 protein: CASSRSSQETQYF. The CDR3 nucleotides are TGTGCCAGCTCGCGCTCCAGTCAAGAGACCCAGTACTTC.

The rearrangement uses TRBV6-5 and TRBJ1-2, with 7 bases lining up with TRBD1. The CDR3 is 14 amino acids. V lost 5 bases, J lost 3 bases, and 6 bases stayed unmatched. Germline-derived CDR1 and CDR2 are MNHEY and SVGAGI. The CDR3 here is CASSLTDRDYGYTF. The CDR3 bases are TGTGCCAGCAGTCTTACCGACAGGGACTATGGCTACACCTTC.

V gene TRBV7-2 combines with J gene TRBJ2-1; TRBD2 might be the D (6 bases). This CDR3 is 14 amino acids long. V lost 1 base and J 9 bases, leaving 13 bases between the germline ends. Germline values: CDR1 SGHTA, CDR2 FQGNSA. CDR3 bases: TGTGCCAGCAGCTTAGACCTTGGGGGGAGTGAGCAGTTCTTC. Translating gives CASSLDLGGSEQFF.

This chain joins TRBV10-2 and TRBJ1-1, with 9 bases lining up with TRBD1. From germline, CDR1 is WSHSY and CDR2 SAAADI. The CDR3 sequence is 14 residues long. Trimming at V came to 6 bases and at J to 5 bases, leaving 7 bases not matched to a gene. CDR3 in DNA: TGCGCCAGCAGAGGAGGACAGGGGTGGACTGAAGCTTTCTTT. Translating gives CASRGGQGWTEAFF.

The chain carries TRBV12-3 or TRBV12-4 and TRBJ2-1; D unresolved. Trimming pared 4 bases from V and 9 bases from J, leaving 10 bases between. The CDR3 length is 12 residues. The CDR3 nucleotides read TGTGCCAGCAGTTCAGGAGCACGTGAGCAGTTCTTC. The encoded protein is CASSSGAREQFF.

The chain recombines TRBV4-2 with TRBJ1-4; perhaps TRBD1 as D (6 bases). This CDR3 has 16 amino acids. With 0 bases removed from V and 6 bases from J, the gap between germline ends came to 14 bases. Germline V lookup: CDR1 LGHNA, CDR2 YNFKEQ. Written as DNA, the CDR3 is TGTGCCAGCAGCCAAGAGAGCAGGGGCGGTGATGAAAAACTGTTTTTT. It codes for CASSQESRGGDEKLFF.

This chain links TRBV18 with TRBJ1-5, with TRBD1 matching 10 bases. The CDR3 loop spans 15 amino acids. Germline CDR1 is KGHSH and CDR2 is LQKENI. Losses at the gene ends were 3 bases for V and 5 bases for J; bases not matched to a gene: 4. CDR3 DNA: TGTGCCAGCTCACCGACCGGGACAGGGGATCAGCCCCAGCATTTT. Protein product: CASSPTGTGDQPQHF.

This clonotype showed up many times. This rearrangement joins TRBV7-2 to TRBJ2-3, with D possibly TRBD1 on 5 matching bases. The CDR3 is 15 residues long. Trimming removed 4 bases at V and 1 base at J, with 12 bases between. CDR1 is SGHTA, CDR2 FQGNSA, per germline. CDR3 sequence reads: CASSSWGGGTDTQYF. The DNA for the CDR3 is TGTGCCAGCAGCTCTTGGGGCGGTGGCACAGATACGCAGTATTTT. The variable domain in full, completed from reference TRBV7-2 and TRBJ2-3, reads GAGVSQSPSNKVTEKGKDVELRCDPISGHTALYWYRQSLGQGLEFLIYFQGNSAPDKSGLPSDRFSAERTGGSVSTLTIQRTQQEDSAVYLCASSSWGGGTDTQYFGPGTRLTVL.

The gene calls are TRBV7-8 and TRBJ2-1; 7 bases are a match to TRBD2. This CDR3 region has 14 residues. The ends lost 5 bases at V and 6 bases at J; junction bases unmatched: 7. The germline CDR1 and CDR2 sequences are SGHVS and FQNEAQ. The CDR3 sequence is CASSDPSGINEQFF. The CDR3 coding sequence is TGTGCCAGCAGCGATCCAAGCGGGATCAATGAGCAGTTCTTC.

In this sample, this clonotype turned up many times. V is TRBV7-2 and J is TRBJ1-2; perhaps TRBD1 as D (6 bases). The CDR3 is 14 residues long. Looked up from germline, CDR1 is SGHTA and CDR2 is FQGNSA. Trimming took 5 bases from V and 0 from J, leaving 10 bases between them. CDR3 region: CASSPGQPNYGYTF. In DNA form, the CDR3 reads TGTGCCAGCAGCCCGGGACAACCTAACTATGGCTACACCTTC.

This clonotype was recorded only once. This chain uses TRBV20-1 with TRBJ2-1, with 7 nucleotides matching TRBD2. V trimming: 3 bases; J trimming: 5 bases; junction bases outside the gene matches: 1. The CDR3 is 12 amino acids. CDR1 DFQATT and CDR2 SNEGSKA come from the germline V gene (reference sequence). The CDR3 spells CSARAGDNEQFF. CDR3 coding DNA: TGCAGTGCTAGGGCGGGAGACAATGAGCAGTTCTTC.

This chain joins TRBV19 and TRBJ2-1; 13 positions match TRBD2. V shed 5 bases, J shed 6 bases, and the junction held 4 bases outside the gene matches. Germline lookup yields CDR1 LNHDA and CDR2 SQIVND (reference sequence). The CDR3 sequence is 15 residues long. CDR3 coding DNA: TGTGCCAGTAGTGCGGGACTAGCGGGATTCAATGAGCAGTTCTTC. Protein product: CASSAGLAGFNEQFF.

In this sample, this clonotype turned up a few times. The chain links TRBV12-3 or TRBV12-4 to TRBJ2-7; 12 positions agree with TRBD2. This CDR3 has 19 residues. V shed 6 bases and J 1 base; nucleotides not matched to a gene: 16. CDR3 nucleotide sequence: TGTGCCAGCAGCCGACGTCCTAGCGGGAGGGCCCCGGGGTCCTACGAGCAGTACGTC. Its translation: CASSRRPSGRAPGSYEQYV.

This clonotype was recorded at least ten times. J is TRBJ2-6 and V is TRBV7-2; the match to TRBD1 covers 10 bases. Germline V lookup: CDR1 SGHTA, CDR2 FQGNSA. V was pared by 4 bases and J by 6 bases, with 3 bases of the junction left unmatched. CDR3 length: 15 amino acids. In DNA, the CDR3 is TGTGCCAGCAGCTCGGGACAGGGGCCGGCCAACGTCCTGACTTTC. Amino acid sequence: CASSSGQGPANVLTF.